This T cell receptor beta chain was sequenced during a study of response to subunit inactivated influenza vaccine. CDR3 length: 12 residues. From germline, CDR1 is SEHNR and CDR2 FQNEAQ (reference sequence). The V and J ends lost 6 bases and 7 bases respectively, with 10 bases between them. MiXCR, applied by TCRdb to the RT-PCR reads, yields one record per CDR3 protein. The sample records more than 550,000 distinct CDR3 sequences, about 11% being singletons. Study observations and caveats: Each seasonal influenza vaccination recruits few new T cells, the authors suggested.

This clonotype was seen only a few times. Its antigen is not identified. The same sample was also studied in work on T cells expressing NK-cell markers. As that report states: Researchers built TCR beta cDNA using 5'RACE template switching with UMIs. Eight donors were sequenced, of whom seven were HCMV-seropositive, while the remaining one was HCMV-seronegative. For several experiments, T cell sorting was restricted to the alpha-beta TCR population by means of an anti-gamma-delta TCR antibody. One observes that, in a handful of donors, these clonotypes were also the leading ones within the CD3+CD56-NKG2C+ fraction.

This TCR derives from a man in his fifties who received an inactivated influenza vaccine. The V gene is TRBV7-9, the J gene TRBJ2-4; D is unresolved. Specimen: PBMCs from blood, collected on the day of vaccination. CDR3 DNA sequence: TGTGCCAGCAGGGCGGACGAGAACATTCAGTACTTC. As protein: CASRADENIQYF.